The 18 T cell receptor beta chains presented below share a single source sample, sequenced in a study of T cell responses to AZD1222 COVID-19 vaccine. Assay: immunoSEQ multiplex PCR; the TCRdb copy retains only in-frame clones and omits some. The sample comprises 120,000 or so clones, approximately 94% of which are singletons, and 5% rests with the top ten. This material consisted of peripheral blood, taken 28 days after the second AZD1222 dose. These receptors all come from an adult who received the AZD1222 COVID-19 vaccine.

The V gene is TRBV10-3, the J gene TRBJ1-1; D is unclear. The CDR3 consists of 16 residues. Germline assignment: CDR1 ENHRY and CDR2 SYGVKD. Trimming took 0 bases from V and 0 from J, leaving 11 bases between them. The CDR3 DNA reads as TGTGCCATCAGTGAGTCTGGCAGCCTCATGAACACTGAAGCTTTCTTT. Translated: CAISESGSLMNTEAFF.

About this clone: Additional DNA sequences in this sample encode the identical CDR3. V and J are TRBV18 and TRBJ2-3; D call uncertain. The CDR3 is made up of 12 amino acids. CDR1 is KGHSH, CDR2 LQKENI, per germline. Trimming left V 3 bases short and J 2 bases short, with 3 bases between. The CDR3 nucleotides are TGTGCCAGCTCACCGACCACAGATACGCAGTATTTT. Residues: CASSPTTDTQYF.

The chain employs TRBV5-8 and TRBJ2-1, with 13 bases fitting TRBD2. Unmatched junction bases numbered 5, after V lost 2 bases and J lost 9 bases. The germline V gene encodes CDR1 SGHTS and CDR2 YDEGEE. The CDR3 covers 15 residues. The CDR3: CASSFPGLAGFEQFF. CDR3 in DNA: TGTGCCAGCAGCTTCCCGGGACTAGCGGGGTTTGAGCAGTTCTTC.

V usage is TRBV12-3 or TRBV12-4 and J usage is TRBJ1-2; D not certain. The germline V and J ends were trimmed by 5 bases and 3 bases, with 4 bases remaining between them. The CDR3 totals 11 residues. The DNA of the CDR3 is TGTGCCAGCAGTCCGGACTATGGCTACACCTTC. This translates into CASSPDYGYTF.

The rearrangement uses TRBV4-1 and TRBJ2-6, with 7 positions matching TRBD2. CDR1 MGHRA and CDR2 YSYEKL come from the germline V gene. This CDR3 has 18 amino acids. Losses at the gene ends were 1 base for V and 3 bases for J; bases not matched to a gene: 9. CDR3 residues: CASSQVGGSLHGANVLTF. CDR3 nucleotide sequence: TGCGCCAGCAGCCAAGTTGGCGGGAGTCTCCATGGGGCCAACGTCCTGACTTTC.

The rearrangement links TRBV5-1 to TRBJ1-1; D is perhaps TRBD1 (5 bases). Per the germline V gene, CDR1 is SGHRS and CDR2 is YFSETQ. V lost 4 bases, J lost 2 bases, and 12 bases lay in between. The CDR3 consists of 14 residues. CDR3 in DNA: TGCGCCAGCAGCGCCAATCAGGGTAACACTGAAGCTTTCTTT. This encodes CASSANQGNTEAFF.

The CDR3 sequence is CASSGGPGELFF. CDR3 in DNA: TGTGCCAGCAGCGGAGGCCCCGGGGAGCTGTTTTTT. The chain combines TRBV6-4 with TRBJ2-2; maybe TRBD2 (5 bases). CDR1 and CDR2 from the germline V gene are MRHNA and SNTAGT. The CDR3 is 12 residues long. Between the trimmed V and J ends, which lost 6 bases and 6 bases, there was a span of 8 bases.

This sequence joins TRBV7-2 and TRBJ2-2, with 10 positions matching TRBD2. The CDR3 length is 17 residues. V lost 5 bases and J lost 5; bases outside the gene matches: 11. Germline lookup yields CDR1 SGHTA and CDR2 FQGNSA. The DNA for the CDR3 is TGTGCCAGCAGCACCCGGACTAGCGGACGGGGGACCGGGGAGCTGTTTTTT. This encodes CASSTRTSGRGTGELFF.

V gene TRBV7-9 combines with J gene TRBJ1-3, with 8 bases aligning to TRBD1. The germline V gene has CDR1 SEHNR and CDR2 FQNEAQ (reference sequence). The CDR3 sequence is 14 residues long. Trimming at V came to 5 bases and at J to 1 base, leaving 1 base not matched to a gene. This chain's CDR3 is CASSQGASGNTIYF. In DNA, the CDR3 is TGTGCCAGCAGCCAGGGGGCGTCTGGAAACACCATATATTTT.

The chain employs TRBV13 and TRBJ2-7; D call uncertain. The CDR3 consists of 14 residues. The V gene lost 3 bases and the J gene lost 3 bases, with 12 bases spanning the gap. The germline V gene has CDR1 PRHDT and CDR2 FYEKMQ (reference sequence). CDR3 amino acids: CASSFRNSNYEQYF. In nucleotides, the CDR3 is TGTGCCAGCAGCTTCCGTAATTCCAACTACGAGCAGTACTTC.

The rearrangement links TRBV14 to TRBJ2-2, with D possibly TRBD1 on 5 matching bases. The CDR3 covers 17 residues. With 5 bases removed from V and 3 bases from J, the gap between germline ends came to 19 bases. Looked up from germline, CDR1 is SGHDN and CDR2 is FVKESK. CDR3 in DNA: TGTGCCAGCAGCTCCGATATCCCAGGGTGGGACACCGGGGAGCTGTTTTTT. Amino acids: CASSSDIPGWDTGELFF. Complete variable domain (other parts from reference TRBV14 and TRBJ2-2): EAGVTQFPSHSVIEKGQTVTLRCDPISGHDNLYWYRRVMGKEIKFLLHFVKESKQDESGMPNNRFLAERTGGTYSTLKVQPAELEDSGVYFCASSSDIPGWDTGELFFGEGSRLTVL.

The chain has TRBV4-3 and TRBJ1-3; D is perhaps TRBD1 (5 bases). Germline CDR1 and CDR2: LGHNA and YSLEER. The CDR3 totals 19 residues. V shed 1 base and J shed 2 bases, with 21 bases lying between them. The CDR3 protein is CASSQGAGIAPGPGNTIYF. The CDR3 region has the DNA TGCGCCAGCAGCCAAGGGGCAGGGATCGCTCCCGGTCCTGGAAACACCATATATTTT.

CDR3 DNA: TGTGCCAGCAGCTTTTGGGTGGCGGCGGCAACGAATGAGCAGTTCTTC. This translates into CASSFWVAAATNEQFF. The chain employs TRBV7-2 and TRBJ2-1; D is undetermined. The CDR3 extends over 16 amino acids. Germline V CDR1 and CDR2: SGHTA, FQGNSA. Trimming took 3 bases from V and 7 from J, leaving 19 bases between them.

This clone showed up just once. V gene TRBV10-3 combines with J gene TRBJ2-3; no clear D gene. The V end was cut by 2 bases, the J end by 3 bases, with 9 bases between. The CDR3 contains 14 residues. CDR1 is ENHRY and CDR2 is SYGVKD in the germline V gene. The CDR3 coding sequence is TGTGCCATCAGTGAGAGTAGGCGGACAGATACGCAGTATTTT. Translation gives CAISESRRTDTQYF.

This chain connects TRBV6-5 to TRBJ1-2; tentative D call: TRBD1 (6 bases). The V end lost 7 bases, the J end lost 2 bases, and 8 bases lay between the germline ends. CDR1 and CDR2 (germline): MNHEY, SVGAGI. The CDR3 spans 12 residues. The CDR3 loop reads CASMRGNYGYTF. The CDR3 DNA follows: TGTGCCAGCATGAGGGGGAACTATGGCTACACCTTC.

The chain combines TRBV19 with TRBJ2-1, with 8 nucleotides matching TRBD2. There are 15 residues in the CDR3. V lost 10 bases and J lost 2; bases outside the gene matches: 10. Germline values: CDR1 LNHDA, CDR2 SQIVND (reference sequence). CDR3 in DNA: TGTGCCACCTCCCGGGGGGGCGAGCCCTACAATGAGCAGTTCTTC. This gives the protein CATSRGGEPYNEQFF. Filled out from reference TRBV19 and TRBJ2-1, the complete variable domain reads DGGITQSPKYLFRKEGQNVTLSCEQNLNHDAMYWYRQDPGQGLRLIYYSQIVNDFQKGDIAEGYSVSREKKESFPLTVTSAQKNPTAFYLCATSRGGEPYNEQFFGPGTRLTVL.

V and J are TRBV5-1 and TRBJ1-1; D remains unclear. The CDR3 spans 16 residues. V gave up 0 bases and J gave up 6 bases, with 18 bases separating them. Germline-derived CDR1 and CDR2 are SGHRS and YFSETQ. Here the CDR3 reads CASSLVGSPGLAEAFF. The CDR3 DNA reads as TGCGCCAGCAGCTTGGTGGGGAGCCCCGGGTTAGCTGAAGCTTTCTTT.

This CDR3 is CASSTIAGGETEAFF. CDR3 DNA: TGTGCCAGCAGTACCATAGCGGGGGGAGAGACTGAAGCTTTCTTT. The chain recombines TRBV6-5 with TRBJ1-1; a weak D match, TRBD1 (5 bases). The CDR3 consists of 15 residues. Trimming took 5 bases from V and 5 from J, leaving 18 bases between them. Germline assignment: CDR1 MNHEY and CDR2 SVGAGI.